The 21 T cell receptor beta chains below were found in one sample sequenced in a study of cytomegalovirus exposure and HLA in healthy donors. Primers for the PCR totalled 60 Vbeta and 13 Jbeta. Profiled with immunoSEQ multiplex PCR; TCRdb holds only in-frame clones, not every one. The data contain about 170,000 clones, 80% to 90% of them singletons. Material for sequencing was PBMCs. These receptors all stem from a woman younger than 30 in good health and CMV-seronegative.

The chain employs TRBV21-1 and TRBJ2-2; whether TRBD2, the table's D call, matches the DNA was not checked. TRBV21-1 represents a pseudogene. There are 18 residues in the CDR3. CDR3 region: CASSREGLAGKGTGELFF. In DNA, the CDR3 is TGTGCCAGCAGCAGAGAGGGACTAGCGGGAAAAGGGACCGGGGAGCTGTTTTTT.

The gene calls are TRBV19 and TRBJ2-4, with a tentative D call TRBD2 (5 bases). Trimming took off 6 bases at V and 4 bases at J, with 13 bases between the two ends. This CDR3 is built from 14 residues. Germline values: CDR1 LNHDA, CDR2 SQIVND (reference sequence). The CDR3 sequence: CASSPARGKNIQYF. In nucleotides, the CDR3 is TGTGCCAGTAGCCCGGCCCGGGGTAAAAACATTCAGTACTTC.

The genes are TRBV7-9 and TRBJ1-1; the D is unclear. CDR1 is SEHNR, CDR2 FQNEAQ, per germline (reference sequence). This CDR3 is 15 amino acids long. Between the trimmed V and J ends, which lost 6 bases and 0 bases, there was a span of 14 bases. The CDR3 loop reads CASSLPQALNTEAFF. CDR3 DNA: TGTGCCAGCAGTCTCCCCCAGGCTTTGAACACTGAAGCTTTCTTT.

V usage is TRBV10-3 and J usage is TRBJ2-5; D is unclear. V lost 3 bases, J lost 4 bases, and 6 bases lay in between. The CDR3 is 12 amino acids. Germline CDR1 and CDR2: ENHRY and SYGVKD. CDR3: CAISEVRETQYF. The DNA of the CDR3 is TGTGCCATCAGTGAAGTTAGAGAGACCCAGTACTTC.

The chain is built from TRBV7-8 and TRBJ2-7, with 13 bases fitting TRBD2. Germline CDR1 is SGHVS and CDR2 is FQNEAQ. V was clipped by 4 bases and J by 2 bases; unmatched bases: 5. This CDR3 is built from 16 residues. CDR3: CASSSGLAGTTYEQYF. CDR3 sequence (DNA): TGTGCCAGCAGCTCGGGACTAGCGGGGACCACCTACGAGCAGTACTTC. The variable domain in full, with the rest retrieved from reference TRBV7-8 and TRBJ2-7, is GAGVSQSPRYKVAKRGQDVALRCDPISGHVSLFWYQQALGQGPEFLTYFQNEAQLDKSGLPSDRFFAERPEGSVSTLKIQRTQQEDSAVYLCASSSGLAGTTYEQYFGPGTRLTVT.

V and J are TRBV28 and TRBJ2-7; D may be TRBD2 (5 bases). This CDR3 has 12 amino acids. Germline CDR1 and CDR2: MDHEN and SYDVKM. V was clipped by 2 bases and J by 3 bases, with 5 bases between them. The CDR3 loop reads CASSLEGYEQYF. In DNA, the CDR3 is TGTGCCAGCAGTTTAGAGGGCTACGAGCAGTACTTC.

The J gene is TRBJ2-6, the V gene TRBV9, with TRBD2 identical over 9 bases. The germline gives CDR1 SGDLS, CDR2 YYNGEE. Trimming at V came to 0 bases and at J to 2 bases, leaving 9 bases not matched to a gene. The CDR3 spans 19 residues. CDR3 protein: CASSVGLAGSTPGANVLTF. The CDR3 DNA is TGTGCCAGCAGCGTAGGTCTAGCGGGATCAACGCCTGGGGCCAACGTCCTGACTTTC.

V gene TRBV18 combines with J gene TRBJ1-1; D is possibly TRBD1 (6 bases). V was cut by 6 bases and J by 0 bases, with 17 bases left in between. CDR3 length: 16 residues. Germline V gene sequence: CDR1 KGHSH, CDR2 LQKENI. In DNA form, the CDR3 reads TGTGCCAGCTCCCCAACCCCCGGACAGATGAACACTGAAGCTTTCTTT. It is translated as CASSPTPGQMNTEAFF. Combining the CDR3 with reference TRBV18 and TRBJ1-1 gives the whole variable domain NAGVMQNPRHLVRRRGQEARLRCSPMKGHSHVYWYRQLPEEGLKFMVYLQKENIIDESGMPKERFSAEFPKEGPSILRIQQVVRGDSAAYFCASSPTPGQMNTEAFFGQGTRLTVV.

The rearrangement links TRBV27 to TRBJ2-1; maybe TRBD2 (6 bases). This CDR3 has 13 amino acids. The ends were cut back, 5 bases at V and 5 bases at J, with 10 bases in the middle. Per the germline V gene, CDR1 is MNHEY and CDR2 is SMNVEV (reference sequence). CDR3 nucleotide sequence: TGTGCCAGCAGTGTGGGACTGCACAATGAGCAGTTCTTC. It yields the protein CASSVGLHNEQFF.

The chain uses TRBV7-9 and TRBJ1-2; unclear D gene. Germline CDR1 and CDR2: SEHNR and FQNEAQ (reference sequence). Trimming removed 6 bases from V and 13 bases from J, with 15 bases in between. CDR3 length equals 11 residues. The CDR3: CASRRGLLSTF. The DNA for the CDR3 is TGTGCCAGCAGGAGAGGGCTCTTATCCACCTTC.

This chain links TRBV10-3 with TRBJ2-7, with 7 bases matching TRBD1. This CDR3 is 12 amino acids long. The V and J ends lost 4 bases and 3 bases, in that order; junction bases with no gene match: 0. The germline V gene has CDR1 ENHRY and CDR2 SYGVKD. CDR3 sequence reads: CAISGQGYEQYF. CDR3 DNA: TGTGCCATCAGTGGACAGGGCTACGAGCAGTACTTC.

The chain recombines TRBV25-1 with TRBJ1-6; the D gene is possibly TRBD1 (5 bases). The CDR3 runs 13 residues. Germline CDR1 reads MGHDK; CDR2 reads SYGVNS. V was clipped by 1 base and J by 13 bases, with 11 bases between them. The CDR3 spells CASSESAAGPLHF. DNA of the CDR3: TGTGCCAGCAGTGAATCCGCGGCAGGGCCCCTCCACTTT.

This chain connects TRBV4-1 to TRBJ2-3; 8 nucleotides agree with TRBD2. Trimming cost V 4 bases and J 3 bases; bases outside gene matches: 6. Germline loops: CDR1 MGHRA, CDR2 YSYEKL. This CDR3 has 15 amino acids. The CDR3 DNA sequence: TGCGCCAGCAGCCCCTCCGGGGGGGGGACAGATACGCAGTATTTT. Amino acid sequence: CASSPSGGGTDTQYF.

This chain uses TRBV28 with TRBJ1-2; TRBD1 aligns across 8 bases. J lost 3 bases, V lost 4 bases, and 7 bases had no gene match. The CDR3 sequence is 15 residues long. Per germline, CDR1 MDHEN and CDR2 SYDVKM. CDR3: CASSSPGRGHYGYTF. The CDR3 coding sequence is TGTGCCAGCAGTTCCCCGGGCAGGGGGCACTATGGCTACACCTTC.

The chain carries TRBV25-1 and TRBJ2-5, with D perhaps matching TRBD2 (6 bases). CDR3 size: 15 residues. Trimming removed 5 bases from V and 4 bases from J, with 17 bases in between. The germline gives CDR1 MGHDK, CDR2 SYGVNS. CDR3 sequence reads: CASSPPGLRGETQYF. CDR3 nucleotides: TGTGCCAGCAGTCCCCCGGGACTTCGAGGAGAGACCCAGTACTTC.

On this clone itself: The same CDR3 also results from other DNA sequences found in this sample. CDR3 residues: CASSLDHSAGGPYNEQFF. CDR3 in DNA: TGCGCCAGCAGCTTGGATCATAGCGCGGGAGGGCCTTACAATGAGCAGTTCTTC. This chain uses TRBV5-1 with TRBJ2-1; TRBD2 agrees at 9 bases. Germline V gene lookup returns CDR1 SGHRS and CDR2 YFSETQ. The J segment lost 4 bases and the V segment lost 0 bases, leaving 11 bases of the junction unmatched. This CDR3 has 18 amino acids.

This clone showed up just once. This chain connects TRBV5-1 to TRBJ2-6; TRBD2 is a possible D gene (6 bases). The V end was cut by 4 bases, the J end by 0 bases, with 8 bases between. This CDR3 comprises 15 residues. Per the germline V gene, CDR1 is SGHRS and CDR2 is YFSETQ. This chain's CDR3 is CASSLATSGANVLTF. CDR3 nucleotides: TGCGCCAGCAGCCTAGCGACCTCTGGGGCCAACGTCCTGACTTTC.

V is TRBV28 and J is TRBJ1-2; D perhaps matches TRBD1 (6 bases). Germline values: CDR1 MDHEN, CDR2 SYDVKM. The CDR3 has 15 amino acids. V lost 6 bases and J lost 6, with 20 bases in between. CDR3 protein: CASSEMQGLINGYTF. CDR3 bases: TGTGCCAGCAGCGAAATGCAGGGGCTAATTAATGGCTACACCTTC.

This rearrangement joins TRBV14 to TRBJ2-5; possibly TRBD2 for D (6 bases). Per germline, CDR1 SGHDN and CDR2 FVKESK. Deletions cut 0 bases from V and 4 bases from J, with 15 bases between. This CDR3 is 16 amino acids long. For the CDR3, the DNA is TGTGCCAGCAGCCAAGATCTTACCGCGGAGGGAGAGACCCAGTACTTC. Protein sequence: CASSQDLTAEGETQYF.

The genes are TRBV2 and TRBJ2-1; 10 bases line up with TRBD2. CDR3 size: 15 residues. The V segment lost 5 bases and the J segment 4 bases; nucleotides outside the gene matches: 5. Germline loops: CDR1 SNHLY, CDR2 FYNNEI. CDR3 amino acids: CASSSSGSPYNEQFF. CDR3 sequence (DNA): TGTGCCAGCAGTTCTAGCGGGAGCCCATACAATGAGCAGTTCTTC.

V usage is TRBV27 and J usage is TRBJ2-5; tentative D call: TRBD1 (5 bases). Germline V lookup: CDR1 MNHEY, CDR2 SMNVEV (reference sequence). This CDR3 contains 11 residues. The ends were cut back, 6 bases at V and 3 bases at J, with 5 bases in the middle. CDR3 residues: CASRTEETQYF. DNA of the CDR3: TGTGCCAGCAGGACAGAAGAGACCCAGTACTTC.